These T cell receptor beta chains were read from a single sample in a study of regulatory T cells in long-lasting Graves disease. TCRdb re-derived calls from the multiplex PCR reads in MiXCR, one entry per CDR3 protein. The data show roughly 610,000 distinct CDR3 sequences, around 15% seen once. These data were also filed under a second study, of T cells in Graves' hyperthyroidism and ophthalmopathy.

Source: peripheral blood mononuclear cells (PBMCs), taken at new diagnosis, from a patient treated with antithyroid drugs. Receptor source: a woman aged 30 to 39 with Graves disease. Each CDR3 is given with its conserved first and last residue. Fields, in order: V gene, D gene, J gene, clone size, CDR3 DNA, CDR3 protein. A D gene is named only where the DNA matches it firmly. The size entry is marked missing in some rows and otherwise reads once, few, many or a size class.

TRBV28,.,TRBJ1-5,.,.,CASSSGQFYEQYFGPGQPQHF
TRBV5-1,TRBD2,TRBJ2-1,many,TGCGCCAGCAGCCACCTACTAGCGGGAGAAGAGGAGCAGTTCTTC,CASSHLLAGEEEQFF
TRBV5-5,.,TRBJ2-2,.,TGTGCCAGCACCTCTGCCGACAGACACACCGGGGAGCTGTTTTTT,CASTSADRHTGELFF
TRBV28,TRBD1,TRBJ2-7,many,TGTGCCAGCAGACCGGACAGGGCCCTTACCTACGAGCAGTACTTC,CASRPDRALTYEQYF
TRBV28,.,TRBJ1-6,many,TGTGCCAGCAGCGACGCTAGGGGGTTGGGTTCACCCCTCCACTTT,CASSDARGLGSPLHF
TRBV4-1,.,TRBJ1-5,few,TGCGCCAGCAGCCCGGGACGGGGTGACAATCAGCCCCAGCATTTT,CASSPGRGDNQPQHF
TRBV20-1,TRBD2,TRBJ2-1,few,TGCAGTGCTAGAGATACTAGCGGGAGCTCCTACAATGAGCAGTTCTTC,CSARDTSGSSYNEQFF
TRBV18,.,TRBJ2-3,.,TGTGCCAGCTCACCACCCCAAGGGGGGGGCACAGATACGCAGTATTTT,CASSPPQGGGTDTQYF
TRBV9,.,TRBJ2-5,many,TGTGCCAGTGACAGCCAAGAGACCCAGTACTTC,CASDSQETQYF
TRBV18,.,TRBJ1-3,few,TGTGCCAGCTCACCACCCGGGTACGCTGGAAACACCATATATTTT,CASSPPGYAGNTIYF
TRBV20-1,.,TRBJ2-2,.,TGCAGTGCTAAACCAGGGTCGAACACCGGGGAGCTGTTTTTT,CSAKPGSNTGELFF
TRBV28,.,TRBJ1-5,few,TGTGCCAGCAGTTCGAGAGGGGGGGGGCTGACAAAGCCCCAGCATTTT,CASSSRGGGLTKPQHF
TRBV20-1,TRBD2,TRBJ2-2,.,TGCAGTGCTAGGTCGGCTAGCGGGGACACCGGGGAGCTGTTTTTT,CSARSASGDTGELFF
TRBV3-1,TRBD2,TRBJ2-1,.,TGTGCCAGCAGAATAAGACTAGCGGGAGTGGGGACGGGTGAGCAGTTCTTC,CASRIRLAGVGTGEQFF